These 20 T cell receptor beta chains were all obtained from the same sample, sequenced in a study of shared clonotypes between healthy human individuals. Method: immunoSEQ multiplex PCR; TCRdb's copy keeps in-frame clones and lacks some. The table has some 550,000 clones, more than 95% seen once. The source material was naive CD4+ T cells sorted from blood. Described subset: CD45RA+ positively selected. These receptors were collected from a woman in her 30s in good health.

The table lists this clone with a count of one. This specimen includes other DNA sequences encoding the same CDR3. The V and J genes are TRBV28 and TRBJ1-2; D is unclear. The germline V gene has CDR1 MDHEN and CDR2 SYDVKM. Trimming pared 2 bases from V and 4 bases from J, leaving 2 bases between. The CDR3 consists of 11 residues. This CDR3 reads CASSLSYGYTF. CDR3 coding DNA: TGTGCCAGCAGTTTAAGCTATGGCTACACCTTC.

The chain links TRBV7-2 to TRBJ2-2, with D possibly being TRBD1 (7 bases). This CDR3 contains 14 residues. The V gene lost 3 bases and the J gene lost 7 bases, with 12 bases spanning the gap. Per the germline V gene, CDR1 is SGHTA and CDR2 is FQGNSA. DNA for the CDR3: TGTGCCAGCAGCTTGAGGGGGCGGGACGGGGAGCTGTTTTTT. Translated, it gives CASSLRGRDGELFF. The variable domain in full, with the rest retrieved from reference TRBV7-2 and TRBJ2-2, is GAGVSQSPSNKVTEKGKDVELRCDPISGHTALYWYRQSLGQGLEFLIYFQGNSAPDKSGLPSDRFSAERTGGSVSTLTIQRTQQEDSAVYLCASSLRGRDGELFFGEGSRLTVL.

This rearrangement joins TRBV5-1 to TRBJ1-3; perhaps TRBD1 as D (5 bases). The length of the CDR3 is 15 residues. Looked up from germline, CDR1 is SGHRS and CDR2 is YFSETQ. The germline V and J ends were trimmed by 4 bases and 3 bases, with 14 bases remaining between them. CDR3 in DNA: TGCGCCAGCAGCATCATGTGGGGGAATGGAAACACCATATATTTT. Its translation: CASSIMWGNGNTIYF.

The table lists this clone with a count of one. The chain is built from TRBV7-9 and TRBJ1-1; D not resolved. The V and J ends lost 1 base and 4 bases respectively, with 7 bases between them. The CDR3 spans 13 residues. CDR1 is SEHNR, CDR2 FQNEAQ, per germline (reference sequence). The CDR3 DNA sequence: TGTGCCAGCAGCTTAGATGTTCCCACTGAAGCTTTCTTT. It codes for CASSLDVPTEAFF.

This clone has a handful of counts. The chain carries TRBV2 and TRBJ1-3; D possibly corresponds to TRBD1 (5 bases). CDR1 and CDR2 (germline): SNHLY, FYNNEI. V lost 6 bases and J lost 3, with 24 bases in between. The CDR3 length is 18 residues. CDR3 sequence: CASSVTSVWGSSGNTIYF. DNA for the CDR3: TGTGCCAGCAGCGTTACTAGCGTTTGGGGGAGTAGTGGAAACACCATATATTTT.

The chain couples TRBV19 to TRBJ2-7; no clear D gene. Trimming shortened V by 2 bases and J by 0 bases, and 8 bases separated the two germline ends. Germline CDR1 and CDR2: LNHDA and SQIVND (reference sequence). There are 14 residues in the CDR3. In DNA form, the CDR3 reads TGTGCCAGTAGTATATCACAGACCTCCTACGAGCAGTACTTC. Translated, it gives CASSISQTSYEQYF. Full variable domain (missing parts from reference TRBV19 and TRBJ2-7): DGGITQSPKYLFRKEGQNVTLSCEQNLNHDAMYWYRQDPGQGLRLIYYSQIVNDFQKGDIAEGYSVSREKKESFPLTVTSAQKNPTAFYLCASSISQTSYEQYFGPGTRLTVT.

The chain couples TRBV5-1 to TRBJ2-2; 11 nucleotides line up with TRBD2. Germline loops: CDR1 SGHRS, CDR2 YFSETQ. With 4 bases clipped from V and 1 base from J, the junction kept 6 bases outside the gene matches. CDR3 size: 17 residues. CDR3 bases: TGCGCCAGCAGCACGCTACTAGCGGGAGAGAACACCGGGGAGCTGTTTTTT. This sequence encodes CASSTLLAGENTGELFF.

V is TRBV25-1 and J is TRBJ1-1; 7 positions agree with TRBD1. V lost 10 bases, J lost 0 bases, and 5 bases stayed unmatched. Per germline, CDR1 MGHDK and CDR2 SYGVNS. The CDR3 runs to 13 residues. The CDR3 loop is CAKWDSMNTEAFF. The CDR3 DNA sequence: TGTGCCAAATGGGACAGTATGAACACTGAAGCTTTCTTT.

The chain couples TRBV25-1 to TRBJ1-1, with unresolved D. Deletions cut 6 bases from V and 1 base from J, with 15 bases between. The CDR3 is 15 amino acids. Germline V lookup: CDR1 MGHDK, CDR2 SYGVNS. CDR3 in amino acids: CASSESLARNTEAFF. The CDR3 DNA is TGTGCCAGCAGCGAGAGTCTGGCGAGGAACACTGAAGCTTTCTTT.

The chain employs TRBV28 and TRBJ1-5; 8 positions match TRBD1. Unmatched junction bases numbered 9, after V lost 4 bases and J lost 7 bases. Germline lookup yields CDR1 MDHEN and CDR2 SYDVKM. This CDR3 is built from 15 residues. The CDR3 loop is CASSSPQGASQPQHF. CDR3 nucleotide sequence: TGTGCCAGCAGTTCGCCCCAGGGGGCAAGCCAGCCCCAGCATTTT. Looking up the rest from reference TRBV28 and TRBJ1-5 gives the full variable domain: DVKVTQSSRYLVKRTGEKVFLECVQDMDHENMFWYRQDPGLGLRLIYFSYDVKMKEKGDIPEGYSVSREKKERFSLILESASTNQTSMYLCASSSPQGASQPQHFGDGTRLSIL.

The J gene is TRBJ2-7, the V gene TRBV19, with 12 bases matching TRBD2. The CDR3 runs 16 residues. V was clipped by 5 bases and J by 2 bases; unmatched bases: 7. The germline V gene encodes CDR1 LNHDA and CDR2 SQIVND (reference sequence). CDR3 sequence (DNA): TGTGCCAGTAGTCAGCGGACTAGCGGGATAGCCTACGAGCAGTACTTC. Encoded protein: CASSQRTSGIAYEQYF.

V and J are TRBV6-1 and TRBJ2-3, with TRBD2 identical over 9 bases. Germline CDR1 is MNHNS and CDR2 is SASEGT. J was trimmed by 7 bases and V by 10 bases; bases with no gene match: 15. This CDR3 spans 15 amino acids. The CDR3 loop is CAIKAGLANRNTQYF. The CDR3 DNA sequence: TGTGCCATAAAGGCAGGACTAGCGAATCGGAATACGCAGTATTTT.

This clone showed up just once. V usage is TRBV5-4 and J usage is TRBJ2-1; 13 positions match TRBD2. CDR1 is SGHNT and CDR2 is YYREEE in the germline V gene (reference sequence). The junction had 3 bases not matched to a gene; V was cut back by 4 bases and J by 2 bases. The CDR3 runs 16 residues. Written as DNA, the CDR3 is TGTGCCAGCAGCAGGGGACTAGCGGGAACCTACAATGAGCAGTTCTTC. This codes for CASSRGLAGTYNEQFF.

The chain joins TRBV28 to TRBJ2-7, with D unclear. Germline values: CDR1 MDHEN, CDR2 SYDVKM. The CDR3 contains 12 residues. Trimming shortened V by 7 bases and J by 6 bases, and 13 bases separated the two germline ends. The CDR3 DNA reads as TGTGCCAGCACGTCGGTAGGGCGCGAGCAGTACTTC. It encodes CASTSVGREQYF.

This chain joins TRBV19 and TRBJ2-1; D is perhaps TRBD2 (6 bases). The CDR3 has 16 residues. Germline lookup yields CDR1 LNHDA and CDR2 SQIVND (reference sequence). V was cut by 2 bases and J by 7 bases, with 18 bases left in between. The CDR3: CASSIFGDWPTNEQFF. CDR3 coding DNA: TGTGCCAGTAGTATATTCGGGGACTGGCCGACGAATGAGCAGTTCTTC.

This chain joins TRBV7-2 and TRBJ2-1, with D possibly matching TRBD1 (5 bases). The CDR3 is made up of 14 amino acids. The V and J ends lost 2 bases and 8 bases respectively, with 13 bases between them. CDR1 and CDR2 (germline): SGHTA, FQGNSA. The CDR3 spells CASSLRYRLDEQFF. For the CDR3, the DNA is TGTGCCAGCAGCTTAAGGTACAGGTTAGATGAGCAGTTCTTC.

The chain combines TRBV28 with TRBJ1-4; 9 bases agree with TRBD1. CDR1 MDHEN and CDR2 SYDVKM come from the germline V gene. With 6 bases clipped from V and 7 bases from J, the junction kept 9 bases outside the gene matches. The CDR3 loop spans 15 amino acids. The CDR3 nucleotides read TGTGCCAGCAGACCCCCCGGGACAGGGACTGAAAAACTGTTTTTT. This codes for CASRPPGTGTEKLFF.

This chain connects TRBV28 to TRBJ2-7; 7 bases align to TRBD2. V lost 9 bases, J lost 0 bases, and 5 bases stayed unmatched. The CDR3 is made up of 13 amino acids. Germline CDR1 MDHEN, CDR2 SYDVKM. This CDR3 is CASSGSPSYEQYF. CDR3 sequence (DNA): TGTGCCAGTAGCGGGTCTCCCTCCTACGAGCAGTACTTC.

This chain joins TRBV28 and TRBJ1-5; D is ambiguous. With 5 bases removed from V and 0 bases from J, the gap between germline ends came to 17 bases. The CDR3 covers 17 residues. CDR1 is MDHEN and CDR2 is SYDVKM in the germline V gene. The CDR3 bases are TGTGCCAGCAGTAATCAATGGGGATCAGGTAGCAATCAGCCCCAGCATTTT. Translated, it gives CASSNQWGSGSNQPQHF. Full variable domain (remainder filled in from reference TRBV28 and TRBJ1-5): DVKVTQSSRYLVKRTGEKVFLECVQDMDHENMFWYRQDPGLGLRLIYFSYDVKMKEKGDIPEGYSVSREKKERFSLILESASTNQTSMYLCASSNQWGSGSNQPQHFGDGTRLSIL.

In DNA, the CDR3 is TGCGCCAGCAGCGGCGGACGGAACTCCTACGAGCAGTACTTC. It encodes CASSGGRNSYEQYF. This chain joins TRBV5-1 and TRBJ2-5, with no clear D. With the DNA end fitting TRBJ2-7 better, the J assignment may be wrong. The CDR3 contains 14 residues. Germline V lookup: CDR1 SGHRS, CDR2 YFSETQ.